This paragraph covers one T cell receptor beta chain sequence. As yet, its antigen is unknown. This CDR3 has 16 residues. V was clipped by 5 bases and J by 5 bases; unmatched bases: 11. Germline values: CDR1 SEHNR, CDR2 FQNEAQ (reference sequence). Treatment reported: approximately nine-day PBMC culture with coronavirus spike peptide pools or control peptides (ViraFEST assay). The data originate from a study of vaccination and CD4 T cells after COVID-19. The wider study: Collection of post-vaccine samples followed dose two by a median roughly 68 days, spanning a range of 14 to 241. Each control was exposed to a CEFX pool, an HIV-1 Nef pool, or no peptide at all.

The study sequenced cultured CD4+ T cell DNA using the Oncomine TCR Beta short-read assay. MiXCR, run by TCRdb on the PCR reads, gives a single entry per CDR3 protein. The repertoire consists of roughly 19,000 distinct CDR3 sequences, with approximately 62% occurring once and the leading ten covering about 3.7%. Material for sequencing was CD4+ T cells from blood, cultured in vitro. The source of this sequence is a human donor who had recovered from COVID-19. The chain recombines TRBV7-9 with TRBJ2-5, with TRBD1 matching over 10 bases. In nucleotides, the CDR3 is TGTGCCAGCAGCCGGGACAGGGGCTTTGGCACGGAGACCCAGTACTTC. Encoded protein: CASSRDRGFGTETQYF.